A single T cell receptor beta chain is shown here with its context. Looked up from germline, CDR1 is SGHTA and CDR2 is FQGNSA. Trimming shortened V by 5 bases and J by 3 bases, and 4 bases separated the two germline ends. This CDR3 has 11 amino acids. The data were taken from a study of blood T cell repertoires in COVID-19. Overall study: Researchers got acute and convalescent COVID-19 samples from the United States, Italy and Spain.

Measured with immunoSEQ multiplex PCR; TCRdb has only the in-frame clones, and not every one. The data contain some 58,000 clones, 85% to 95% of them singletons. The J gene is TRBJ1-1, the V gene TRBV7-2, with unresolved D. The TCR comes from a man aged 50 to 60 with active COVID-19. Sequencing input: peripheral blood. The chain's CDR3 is CASSPYTEAFF. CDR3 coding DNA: TGTGCCAGCAGCCCTTACACTGAAGCTTTCTTT.